Presented here are 29 T cell receptor beta chains from one specimen sequenced in a study of blood T cells in healthy people across ages. Through a sample-barcoded 5' primer and a J-beta primer mix, a second PCR was run for 7 to 11 cycles. TCRdb reanalysed the 5' RACE reads using MiXCR and keeps one entry per CDR3 protein. The sample lists approximately 760,000 distinct CDR3 sequences; 20% to 25% were seen once. These data also featured in a second study, about T cells of mothers and their children.

The sequenced sample was blood. All receptors come from a boy aged 5-17 years in good health.

The sample holds a few counts of this clonotype. The V call is TRBV19, the J call TRBJ1-4; possibly TRBD1 for D (5 bases). The CDR3 consists of 14 residues. Germline CDR1 is LNHDA and CDR2 is SQIVND (reference sequence). Trimming stripped 4 bases from V and 5 bases from J, with 11 bases between. The CDR3 sequence: CASSKGTSNEKLFF. The DNA of the CDR3 is TGTGCCAGTAGTAAAGGGACGTCGAATGAAAAACTGTTTTTT.

This clonotype was seen a few times. The rearrangement uses TRBV10-3 and TRBJ2-5, with D possibly being TRBD2 (5 bases). With the DNA end fitting TRBJ2-7 better, the J assignment may be wrong. The CDR3 is made up of 15 amino acids. The germline gives CDR1 ENHRY, CDR2 SYGVKD. The CDR3 sequence: CAISATDWTSYEQYF. DNA for the CDR3: TGTGCCATCAGTGCCACGGACTGGACCTCCTACGAGCAGTACTTC.

V usage is TRBV10-2 and J usage is TRBJ2-1; no firm D call. CDR3 length equals 15 residues. Trimming shortened V by 3 bases and J by 1 base, and 10 bases separated the two germline ends. CDR1 is WSHSY, CDR2 SAAADI, per germline. The CDR3 loop reads CASSDHVLSYNEQFF. Here the CDR3 DNA reads TGCGCCAGCAGTGATCACGTCCTTTCCTACAATGAGCAGTTCTTC.

The CDR3 region is CASSKQDASYNEQFF. Written as DNA, the CDR3 is TGTGCCAGCAGCAAACAGGACGCCTCCTACAATGAGCAGTTCTTC. The chain joins TRBV6-4 to TRBJ2-1; perhaps TRBD1 as D (5 bases). There are 15 residues in the CDR3. Germline assignment: CDR1 MRHNA and CDR2 SNTAGT. The V end was cut by 6 bases, the J end by 0 bases, with 12 bases between.

The rearrangement uses TRBV28 and TRBJ2-5, with a tentative D call TRBD1 (5 bases). The end of the DNA is better explained by TRBJ2-1, so the J call may be wrong. This CDR3 is built from 13 residues. Per germline, CDR1 MDHEN and CDR2 SYDVKM. The CDR3 spells CASRQGSDYEQFF. The CDR3 DNA sequence: TGTGCCAGCCGGCAGGGAAGTGACTATGAGCAGTTCTTC.

A word on this clonotype: This clone may be a read error of a much larger clone one base away. V usage is TRBV20-1 and J usage is TRBJ2-1, with no clear D. The CDR3 is 16 residues long. Germline V lookup: CDR1 DFQATT, CDR2 SNEGSKA (reference sequence). V shed 1 base and J shed 3 bases, with 16 bases lying between them. CDR3 in DNA: TGCAGTGCTAGAGTGATCGGATCGAGCTTCTACAATGAGCAGTTCTTC. Translated, it gives CSARVIGSSFYNEQFF.

This clonotype turned up a few times. V gene TRBV24-1 combines with J gene TRBJ2-5; TRBD2 aligns across 16 bases. The length of the CDR3 is 18 residues. The germline CDR1 and CDR2 sequences are KGHDR and SFDVKD. Trimming cost V 2 bases and J 5 bases; bases outside gene matches: 7. CDR3 sequence: CATSDWGLAGGPVETQYF. DNA for the CDR3: TGTGCCACCAGTGATTGGGGACTAGCGGGGGGGCCGGTCGAGACCCAGTACTTC.

The CDR3 is CASGGGLTEAFF. The DNA for the CDR3 is TGTGCTAGTGGTGGTGGGTTAACTGAAGCTTTCTTT. The chain employs TRBV12-5 and TRBJ1-1; D gene ambiguous. Germline V gene lookup returns CDR1 LGHNT and CDR2 FRNRAP. V was clipped by 5 bases and J by 5 bases, with 9 bases between them. This CDR3 has 12 amino acids.

This clonotype has a handful of counts. The chain carries TRBV7-2 and TRBJ2-5, with 12 nucleotides matching TRBD1. V lost 5 bases to trimming and J lost 5 bases; unmatched junction nucleotides: 6. The CDR3 sequence is 15 residues long. Germline assignment: CDR1 SGHTA and CDR2 FQGNSA. CDR3 nucleotide sequence: TGTGCCAGCAGCCGGGACAGGGGGCTTGGGGAGACCCAGTACTTC. Translated, it gives CASSRDRGLGETQYF.

This clonotype was seen only once. The chain employs TRBV7-3 and TRBJ2-5; no clear D gene. Germline V CDR1 and CDR2: SGHTA, FQGTGA. With 5 bases removed from V and 5 bases from J, the gap between germline ends came to 15 bases. The CDR3 contains 14 residues. CDR3 in DNA: TGTGCCAGCAGCAAAAGTACGGTGGCTGAGACCCAGTACTTC. This translates into CASSKSTVAETQYF.

This clonotype appeared a few times. The J gene is TRBJ2-2, the V gene TRBV6-2 or TRBV6-3, with 12 positions matching TRBD2. The CDR3 loop spans 17 amino acids. V lost 8 bases, J lost 6 bases, and 13 bases stayed unmatched. The germline CDR1 and CDR2 sequences are MNHEY and SVGEGT. CDR3 in DNA: TGTGCCAGCCAAGGGACAGGACTAGCGGGATTCGCCGGGGAGCTGTTTTTT. Translation: CASQGTGLAGFAGELFF.

The V call is TRBV29-1, the J call TRBJ2-1; TRBD1 might be the D (5 bases). With 7 bases removed from V and 0 bases from J, the gap between germline ends came to 16 bases. This CDR3 is built from 15 residues. Germline V gene data show CDR1 as SQVTM and CDR2 as ANQGSEA. As DNA, the CDR3 is TGCAGCGCCGATGACAGTGCTAGCTCCTACAATGAGCAGTTCTTC. Amino acid sequence: CSADDSASSYNEQFF.

In its sample, this clonotype was seen a few times. The chain joins TRBV12-3 or TRBV12-4 to TRBJ2-5, with D possibly called TRBD1 or TRBD2 (5 bases each). The CDR3 totals 13 residues. V gave up 3 bases and J gave up 9 bases, with 14 bases separating them. CDR3 sequence reads: CASSFGTISPQYF. CDR3 nucleotides: TGTGCCAGCAGTTTCGGGACCATCAGCCCCCAGTACTTC.

The rearrangement uses TRBV29-1 and TRBJ1-2; TRBD1 matches at 7 bases. Looked up from germline, CDR1 is SQVTM and CDR2 is ANQGSEA. This CDR3 has 15 amino acids. After removal of 0 bases from V and 4 bases from J, the junction contained 8 bases not matched to a gene. CDR3 nucleotide sequence: TGCAGCGTTGAAGATGTCAGGGGGGAAACCTATGGCTACACCTTC. Its translation is CSVEDVRGETYGYTF.

V is TRBV6-1 and J is TRBJ1-2, with a tentative D call TRBD1 (6 bases). Trimming pared 7 bases from V and 8 bases from J, leaving 17 bases between. Germline V gene lookup returns CDR1 MNHNS and CDR2 SASEGT. This CDR3 is built from 13 residues. The CDR3 is CASTGGGARGYTF. DNA of the CDR3: TGTGCCAGCACCGGAGGGGGGGCGCGGGGCTACACCTTC.

The chain employs TRBV6-2 or TRBV6-3 and TRBJ2-5, with D uncertain. The J call may not be correct, given that the DNA end is closer to TRBJ2-7. Germline CDR1 and CDR2: MNHEY and SVGEGT. CDR3 size: 14 residues. In nucleotides, the CDR3 is TGTGCCAGCCGCCCGCCAGAGGTGATCTACGAGCAGTACTTC. Its translation: CASRPPEVIYEQYF.

This clonotype was seen at least ten times. The genes are TRBV7-9 and TRBJ2-3, with a tentative D call TRBD2 (5 bases). Germline V gene sequence: CDR1 SEHNR, CDR2 FQNEAQ (reference sequence). This CDR3 is built from 13 residues. V shed 4 bases and J shed 4 bases, with 9 bases lying between them. As DNA, the CDR3 is TGTGCCAGCAGCTCCCGAGGGCCAGATACGCAGTATTTT. Protein product: CASSSRGPDTQYF.

The J gene is TRBJ2-6, the V gene TRBV10-2; either TRBD1 or TRBD2 may fit D (5 bases each). Trimming left V 2 bases short and J 12 bases short, with 5 bases between. There are 11 residues in the CDR3. Germline CDR1 is WSHSY and CDR2 is SAAADI. The chain's CDR3 is CASSEGGVLTF. CDR3 DNA sequence: TGCGCCAGCAGTGAGGGGGGCGTCCTGACTTTC.

This clonotype was recorded many times. The genes are TRBV28 and TRBJ2-5, with D perhaps TRBD1 (7 bases). The length of the CDR3 is 18 residues. Germline lookup yields CDR1 MDHEN and CDR2 SYDVKM. V lost 5 bases, J lost 1 base, and 23 bases lay in between. This CDR3 is CASSLIPVRGASQETQYF. Written as DNA, the CDR3 is TGTGCCAGCAGTCTAATCCCCGTCAGGGGGGCCAGCCAAGAGACCCAGTACTTC. The full variable domain, in which reference TRBV28 and TRBJ2-5 provide the parts outside the CDR3, is DVKVTQSSRYLVKRTGEKVFLECVQDMDHENMFWYRQDPGLGLRLIYFSYDVKMKEKGDIPEGYSVSREKKERFSLILESASTNQTSMYLCASSLIPVRGASQETQYFGPGTRLLVL.

Worth noting for this clonotype: The conserved final phenylalanine or tryptophan is absent from the CDR3, which likely points to a read error. The rearrangement joins TRBV11-2 to TRBJ2-5; D not certain. The J call may be mistaken, given a closer DNA end match to TRBJ2-7. The CDR3 contains 14 residues. Germline V gives CDR1 SGHAT, CDR2 FQNNGV. The CDR3 here is CASSFGFGAYEQYL. In nucleotides, the CDR3 is TGTGCCAGCAGCTTTGGTTTCGGAGCCTACGAGCAGTACCTC.

This clonotype was counted ten times or more. The chain combines TRBV20-1 with TRBJ2-5; no reliable D call. The V end was cut by 6 bases, the J end by 0 bases, with 5 bases between. There are 11 residues in the CDR3. The V gene's germline CDR1 is DFQATT and CDR2 SNEGSKA (reference sequence). The CDR3 sequence is CSAQHQETQYF. In DNA form, the CDR3 reads TGCAGTGCCCAACACCAAGAGACCCAGTACTTC.

A few counts support this clonotype. The chain has TRBV12-3 or TRBV12-4 and TRBJ2-7; 7 bases agree with TRBD2. There are 15 residues in the CDR3. The V gene end was trimmed by 3 bases and the J gene end by 0 bases; junction bases not matched to a gene: 5. CDR3 sequence reads: CASSFLGGSSYEQYF. The CDR3 coding sequence is TGTGCCAGCAGTTTTCTCGGGGGGAGCTCCTACGAGCAGTACTTC.

A few counts support this clonotype. The chain combines TRBV4-2 with TRBJ2-7, with 8 positions matching TRBD2. CDR1 is LGHNA and CDR2 is YNFKEQ in the germline V gene. This CDR3 comprises 15 residues. V shed 0 bases, J shed 6 bases, and the junction held 7 bases outside the gene matches. The CDR3 nucleotides are TGTGCCAGCAGCCAAGAAAGTCTAGCGGGTTGCGAGCAGTACTTC. Protein product: CASSQESLAGCEQYF.

The gene calls are TRBV20-1 and TRBJ2-1; D is undetermined. The CDR3 covers 15 residues. Germline values: CDR1 DFQATT, CDR2 SNEGSKA (reference sequence). V lost 8 bases and J 0 bases, leaving 17 bases between the germline ends. CDR3 in DNA: TGCAGTCCTTCAGCACGGGCCAGCTCCTACAATGAGCAGTTCTTC. Amino acid sequence: CSPSARASSYNEQFF.

This chain links TRBV9 with TRBJ2-6, with 10 bases aligning to TRBD2. The junction had 18 bases not matched to a gene; V was cut back by 10 bases and J by 2 bases. The CDR3 contains 19 residues. CDR1 is SGDLS, CDR2 YYNGEE, per germline. The CDR3 coding sequence is TGTGCCCGTGAGGGATTTAGCGGGAGGAACTCAACTGGGGCCAACGTCCTGACTTTC. It specifies CAREGFSGRNSTGANVLTF.

This clonotype has a handful of counts. V gene TRBV20-1 combines with J gene TRBJ1-1; TRBD1 matches 7 bases. J gave up 4 bases and V 5 bases, and 10 bases lay outside the gene matches. The CDR3 consists of 14 residues. The germline gives CDR1 DFQATT, CDR2 SNEGSKA (reference sequence). The chain's CDR3 is CSAFTQGYGTEAFF. The CDR3 bases are TGCAGTGCTTTTACACAGGGGTATGGCACTGAAGCTTTCTTT.

This clonotype was seen a few times. This chain links TRBV7-3 with TRBJ2-7; D is unresolved. The CDR3 sequence is 13 residues long. Germline V gene lookup returns CDR1 SGHTA and CDR2 FQGTGA. The V and J ends lost 8 bases and 3 bases respectively, with 14 bases between them. CDR3 nucleotides: TGTGCCAGCGGACGTTATCTCGGCTACGAGCAGTACTTC. Its protein is CASGRYLGYEQYF. The entire variable domain, with the rest obtained from reference TRBV7-3 and TRBJ2-7, is as follows: GAGVSQTPSNKVTEKGKYVELRCDPISGHTALYWYRQSLGQGPEFLIYFQGTGAADDSGLPNDRFFAVRPEGSVSTLKIQRTERGDSAVYLCASGRYLGYEQYFGPGTRLTVT.

Only a few counts were recorded for this clonotype. The CDR3 loop reads CASSNGRAYQETQYF. DNA of the CDR3: TGTGCCAGCAGTAACGGAAGGGCCTATCAAGAGACCCAGTACTTC. The chain combines TRBV2 with TRBJ2-5; D not certain. This CDR3 has 15 residues. CDR1 and CDR2 (germline): SNHLY, FYNNEI. The V end was cut by 5 bases, the J end by 2 bases, with 15 bases between.

This clonotype has a single count. CDR3 in DNA: TGTGCCAGCAGCCGAACCGGGACCACTGAAGCTTTCTTT. It translates to CASSRTGTTEAFF. The chain is built from TRBV3-1 and TRBJ1-1; possible D gene TRBD1, 5 bases. This CDR3 region has 13 residues. Germline V gene sequence: CDR1 LGHDT, CDR2 YNNKEL (reference sequence). V gave up 4 bases and J gave up 4 bases, with 10 bases separating them.